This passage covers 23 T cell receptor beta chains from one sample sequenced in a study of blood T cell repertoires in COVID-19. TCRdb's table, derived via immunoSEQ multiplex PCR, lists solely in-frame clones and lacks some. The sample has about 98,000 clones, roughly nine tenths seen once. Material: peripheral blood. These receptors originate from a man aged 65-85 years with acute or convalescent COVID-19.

CDR3 sequence reads: CASSEAQDWSVAYEQYF. DNA of the CDR3: TGTGCCAGCAGTGAAGCGCAAGATTGGTCGGTAGCCTACGAGCAGTACTTC. The chain has TRBV2 and TRBJ2-7; D not certain. Trimming removed 0 bases from V and 2 bases from J, with 17 bases in between. Germline CDR1 and CDR2: SNHLY and FYNNEI. CDR3 length: 17 amino acids.

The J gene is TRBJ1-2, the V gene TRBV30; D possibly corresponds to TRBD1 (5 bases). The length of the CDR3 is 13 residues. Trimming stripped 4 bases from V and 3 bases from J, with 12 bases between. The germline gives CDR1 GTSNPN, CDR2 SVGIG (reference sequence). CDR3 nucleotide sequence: TGTGCCTGGACGTCCGGGGGGGACTATGGCTACACCTTC. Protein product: CAWTSGGDYGYTF.

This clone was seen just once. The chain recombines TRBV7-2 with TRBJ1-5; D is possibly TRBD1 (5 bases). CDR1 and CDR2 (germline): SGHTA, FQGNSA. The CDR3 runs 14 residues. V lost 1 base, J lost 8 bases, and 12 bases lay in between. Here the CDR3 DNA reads TGTGCCAGCAGCTTAGTCGAAGGGGTTGAGCCCCAGCATTTT. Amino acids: CASSLVEGVEPQHF.

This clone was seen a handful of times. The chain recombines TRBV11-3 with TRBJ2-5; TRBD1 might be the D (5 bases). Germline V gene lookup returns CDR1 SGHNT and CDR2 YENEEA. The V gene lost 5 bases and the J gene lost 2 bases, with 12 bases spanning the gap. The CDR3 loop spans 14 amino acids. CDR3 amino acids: CASSPGHPQETQYF. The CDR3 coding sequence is TGTGCCAGCAGCCCTGGACACCCTCAAGAGACCCAGTACTTC.

The CDR3 here is CASSPKDQGSGNTIYF. The CDR3 DNA reads as TGTGCCAGCTCACCAAAAGACCAGGGCTCTGGAAACACCATATATTTT. The J gene is TRBJ1-3, the V gene TRBV18; TRBD1 might be the D (5 bases). Trimming cost V 2 bases and J 0 bases, with 11 bases left between them. The V gene's germline CDR1 is KGHSH and CDR2 LQKENI. CDR3 length: 16 residues.

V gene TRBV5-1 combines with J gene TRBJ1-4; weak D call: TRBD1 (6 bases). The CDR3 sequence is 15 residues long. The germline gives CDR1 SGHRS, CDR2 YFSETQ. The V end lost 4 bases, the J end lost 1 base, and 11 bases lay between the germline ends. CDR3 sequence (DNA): TGCGCCAGCAGCCCACTGACAGGAACTAATGAAAAACTGTTTTTT. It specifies CASSPLTGTNEKLFF.

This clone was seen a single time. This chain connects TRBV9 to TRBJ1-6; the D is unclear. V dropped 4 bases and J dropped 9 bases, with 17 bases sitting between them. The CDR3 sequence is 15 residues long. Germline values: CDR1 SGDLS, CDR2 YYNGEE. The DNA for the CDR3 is TGTGCCAGCAGCCTGCACCCGTCAGGTTCTTCACCCCTCCACTTT. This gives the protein CASSLHPSGSSPLHF. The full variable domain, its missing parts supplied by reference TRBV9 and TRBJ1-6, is DSGVTQTPKHLITATGQRVTLRCSPRSGDLSVYWYQQSLDQGLQFLIQYYNGEERAKGNILERFSAQQFPDLHSELNLSSLELGDSALYFCASSLHPSGSSPLHFGNGTRLTVT.

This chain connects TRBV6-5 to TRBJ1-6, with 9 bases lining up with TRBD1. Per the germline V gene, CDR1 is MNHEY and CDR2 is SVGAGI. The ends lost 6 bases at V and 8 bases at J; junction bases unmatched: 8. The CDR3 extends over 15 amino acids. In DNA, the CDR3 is TGTGCCAGCAGGCGGGACAGGGAGGTTTATTCACCCCTCCACTTT. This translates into CASRRDREVYSPLHF.

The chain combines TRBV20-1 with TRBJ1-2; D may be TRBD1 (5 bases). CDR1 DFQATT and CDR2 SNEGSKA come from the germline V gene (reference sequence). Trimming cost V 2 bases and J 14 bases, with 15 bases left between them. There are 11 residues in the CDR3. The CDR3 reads CSARPGGAMTF. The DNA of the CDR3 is TGCAGTGCTAGACCGGGAGGGGCTATGACCTTC.

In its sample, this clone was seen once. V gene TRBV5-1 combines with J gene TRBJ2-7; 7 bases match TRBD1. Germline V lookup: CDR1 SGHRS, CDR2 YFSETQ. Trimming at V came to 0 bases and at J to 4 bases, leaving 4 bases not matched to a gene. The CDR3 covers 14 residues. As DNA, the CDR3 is TGCGCCAGCAGCTTGGGACAGGGAGCATACGAGCAGTACGTC. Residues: CASSLGQGAYEQYV.

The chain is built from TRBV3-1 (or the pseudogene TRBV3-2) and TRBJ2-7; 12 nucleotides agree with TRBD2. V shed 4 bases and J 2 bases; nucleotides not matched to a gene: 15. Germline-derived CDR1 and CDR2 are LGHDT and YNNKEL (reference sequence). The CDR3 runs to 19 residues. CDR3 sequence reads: CASSPSLTSGSLPPYEQYF. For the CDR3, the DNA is TGTGCCAGCAGCCCATCCTTGACTAGCGGGAGTCTACCCCCCTACGAGCAGTACTTC.

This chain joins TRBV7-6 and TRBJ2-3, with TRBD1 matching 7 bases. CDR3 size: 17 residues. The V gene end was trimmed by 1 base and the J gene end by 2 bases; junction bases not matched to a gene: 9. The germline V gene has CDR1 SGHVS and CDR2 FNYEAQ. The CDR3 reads CASSLVGQGVNTDTQYF. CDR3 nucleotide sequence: TGTGCCAGCAGCTTAGTCGGGCAGGGGGTAAACACAGATACGCAGTATTTT. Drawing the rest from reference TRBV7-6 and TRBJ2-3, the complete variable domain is GAGVSQSPRYKVTKRGQDVALRCDPISGHVSLYWYRQALGQGPEFLTYFNYEAQQDKSGLPNDRFSAERPEGSISTLTIQRTEQRDSAMYRCASSLVGQGVNTDTQYFGPGTRLTVL.

CDR3 nucleotide sequence: TGTGCCAGCAGCAGGCGTTCTAGCGCAGATACGCAGTATTTT. Residues: CASSRRSSADTQYF. The genes are TRBV2 and TRBJ2-3, with a weak D call TRBD2 (6 bases). The CDR3 sequence is 14 residues long. Germline V gene lookup returns CDR1 SNHLY and CDR2 FYNNEI. V lost 6 bases and J 4 bases, leaving 14 bases between the germline ends.

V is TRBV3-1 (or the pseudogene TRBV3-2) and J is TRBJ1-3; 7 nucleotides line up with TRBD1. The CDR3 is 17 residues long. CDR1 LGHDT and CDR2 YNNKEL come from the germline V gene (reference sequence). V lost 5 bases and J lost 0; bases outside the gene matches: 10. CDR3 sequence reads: CASSDRGTANSGNTIYF. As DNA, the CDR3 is TGTGCCAGCAGCGATCGGGGGACAGCCAACTCTGGAAACACCATATATTTT.

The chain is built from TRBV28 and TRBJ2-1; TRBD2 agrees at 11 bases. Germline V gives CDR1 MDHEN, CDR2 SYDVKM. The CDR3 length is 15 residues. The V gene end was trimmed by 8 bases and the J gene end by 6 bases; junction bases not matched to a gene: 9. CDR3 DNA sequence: TGTGCCAGCGAGTCGACGACTAGCGGGACCAATGAGCAGTTCTTC. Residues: CASESTTSGTNEQFF.

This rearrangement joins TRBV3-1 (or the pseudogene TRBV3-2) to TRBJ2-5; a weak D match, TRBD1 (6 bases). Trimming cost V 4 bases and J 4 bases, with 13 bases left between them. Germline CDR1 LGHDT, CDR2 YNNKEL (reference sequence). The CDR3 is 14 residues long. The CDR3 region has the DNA TGTGCCAGCAGCCGGGGGCTCCCCCCAGAGACCCAGTACTTC. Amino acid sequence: CASSRGLPPETQYF.

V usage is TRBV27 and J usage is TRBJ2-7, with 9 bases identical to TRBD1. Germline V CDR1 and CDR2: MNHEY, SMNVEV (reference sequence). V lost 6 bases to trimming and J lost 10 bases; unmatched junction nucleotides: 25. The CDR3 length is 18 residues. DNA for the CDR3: TGTGCCAGCAGCTTCTTTGCGCCGCCGGGACAGGGCCTAGATGGTCAGTACGTC. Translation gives CASSFFAPPGQGLDGQYV.

The CDR3 is CASSQDRGRQPQHF. As DNA, the CDR3 is TGTGCCAGCAGCCAGGACAGGGGCCGTCAGCCCCAGCATTTT. This chain links TRBV3-1 (or the pseudogene TRBV3-2) with TRBJ1-5; TRBD1 matches 9 bases. Looked up from germline, CDR1 is LGHDT and CDR2 is YNNKEL (reference sequence). The trim removed 3 bases at V and 6 bases at J, leaving 3 bases unmatched. This CDR3 comprises 14 residues.

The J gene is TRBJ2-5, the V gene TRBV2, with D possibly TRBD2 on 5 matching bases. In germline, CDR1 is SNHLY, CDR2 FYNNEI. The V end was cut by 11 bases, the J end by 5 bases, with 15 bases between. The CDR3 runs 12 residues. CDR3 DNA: TGTGCCGGTGGGCGGGCCAGGGAGACCCAGTACTTC. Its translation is CAGGRARETQYF.

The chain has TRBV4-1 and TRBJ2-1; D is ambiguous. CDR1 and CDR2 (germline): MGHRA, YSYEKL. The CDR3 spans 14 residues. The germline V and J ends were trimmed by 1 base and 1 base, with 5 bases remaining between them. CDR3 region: CASSQVRSYNEQFF. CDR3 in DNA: TGCGCCAGCAGCCAAGTTCGGTCCTACAATGAGCAGTTCTTC.

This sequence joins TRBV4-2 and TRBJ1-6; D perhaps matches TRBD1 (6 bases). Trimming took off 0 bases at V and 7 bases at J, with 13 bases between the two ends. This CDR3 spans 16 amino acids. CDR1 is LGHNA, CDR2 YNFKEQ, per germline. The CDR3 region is CASSQDTGSRNSPLHF. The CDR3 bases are TGTGCCAGCAGCCAAGATACAGGGAGTAGAAATTCACCCCTCCACTTT.

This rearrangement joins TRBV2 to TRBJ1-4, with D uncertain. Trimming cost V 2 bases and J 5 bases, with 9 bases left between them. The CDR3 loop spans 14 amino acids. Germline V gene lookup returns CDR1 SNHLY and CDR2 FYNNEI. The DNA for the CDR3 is TGTGCCAGCAGTGAACGCAGGAACAATGAAAAACTGTTTTTT. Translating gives CASSERRNNEKLFF. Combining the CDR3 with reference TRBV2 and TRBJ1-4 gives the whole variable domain EPEVTQTPSHQVTQMGQEVILRCVPISNHLYFYWYRQILGQKVEFLVSFYNNEISEKSEIFDDQFSVERPDGSNFTLKIRSTKLEDSAMYFCASSERRNNEKLFFGSGTQLSVL.

CDR3 amino acids: CASSQDRGVRSGELFF. In nucleotides, the CDR3 is TGTGCCAGCAGCCAAGACAGGGGGGTCAGGTCCGGGGAGCTGTTTTTT. This chain joins TRBV3-1 (or the pseudogene TRBV3-2) and TRBJ2-2; D perhaps matches TRBD1 (7 bases). This CDR3 contains 16 residues. With 0 bases removed from V and 6 bases from J, the gap between germline ends came to 14 bases. CDR1 and CDR2 (germline): LGHDT, YNNKEL (reference sequence).